Presented here are 24 T cell receptor beta chains from one specimen sequenced in a study of human T cells and chemical hapten exposure. TCRdb redid the calling of the RACE reads with MiXCR, one entry per CDR3 protein. The sample has fewer than 100,000 distinct CDR3 sequences; about a tenth are singletons. This sample's time point: patch test 3, about 24 weeks after DPC sensitization. The treatment: therapeutic diphenylcyclopropenone sensitization with weekly scalp DPC. The specimen was whole blood, collected in connection with sensitization to the hapten diphenylcyclopropenone (DPC). The receptors shown here come from a woman under 40 with alopecia areata. Some clones in this sample may be carry-over from other donors' samples.

The genes are TRBV6-1 and TRBJ1-5; 8 positions match TRBD1. The CDR3 has 19 residues. V lost 0 bases and J lost 2; bases outside the gene matches: 12. Germline loops: CDR1 MNHNS, CDR2 SASEGT. CDR3 nucleotide sequence: TGTGCCAGCAGTGAAGCTATTGGGACAGGCGTGTTTGGCAATCAGCCCCAGCATTTT. Its protein product is CASSEAIGTGVFGNQPQHF.

This clonotype was counted many times. The gene calls are TRBV4-3 and TRBJ2-3, with 11 positions matching TRBD2. With 0 bases clipped from V and 0 bases from J, the junction kept 2 bases outside the gene matches. The length of the CDR3 is 17 residues. The germline V gene has CDR1 LGHNA and CDR2 YSLEER. The DNA of the CDR3 is TGCGCCAGCAGCCAAGATCTAGCGGGGGGTAGCACAGATACGCAGTATTTT. This codes for CASSQDLAGGSTDTQYF.

This clonotype has more than one count but fewer than ten. The chain has TRBV5-1 and TRBJ2-7, with D hard to call. The CDR3 loop spans 14 amino acids. CDR1 is SGHRS, CDR2 YFSETQ, per germline. Deletions cut 0 bases from V and 7 bases from J, with 14 bases between. The CDR3: CASSLDGARGEQYF. CDR3 sequence (DNA): TGCGCCAGCAGCTTGGACGGTGCCAGAGGAGAGCAGTACTTC.

J is TRBJ2-4 and V is TRBV7-8; perhaps TRBD2 as D (6 bases). Germline assignment: CDR1 SGHVS and CDR2 FQNEAQ. This CDR3 is built from 14 residues. The germline V and J ends were trimmed by 1 base and 9 bases, with 13 bases remaining between them. CDR3 protein: CASSLGGVLGIQYF. CDR3 nucleotides: TGTGCCAGCAGCTTAGGGGGGGTCCTAGGCATTCAGTACTTC. Using reference TRBV7-8 and TRBJ2-4 for the parts outside the CDR3, the full variable domain is GAGVSQSPRYKVAKRGQDVALRCDPISGHVSLFWYQQALGQGPEFLTYFQNEAQLDKSGLPSDRFFAERPEGSVSTLKIQRTQQEDSAVYLCASSLGGVLGIQYFGAGTRLSVL.

This rearrangement joins TRBV19 to TRBJ2-2; D is perhaps TRBD1 (6 bases). V was clipped by 6 bases and J by 6 bases, with 23 bases between them. The CDR3 spans 17 residues. Germline CDR1 is LNHDA and CDR2 is SQIVND (reference sequence). The CDR3 DNA sequence: TGTGCCAGTAGCCCAACTCCTCAGGGGACGTACGCCGGGGAGCTGTTTTTT. It is translated as CASSPTPQGTYAGELFF.

This clonotype was detected many times. CDR3 region: CSANSNSPLHF. CDR3 DNA: TGCAGTGCTAACAGCAATTCACCCCTCCACTTT. J is TRBJ1-6 and V is TRBV20-1; D unresolved. The germline gives CDR1 DFQATT, CDR2 SNEGSKA (reference sequence). This CDR3 is 11 amino acids long. V dropped 4 bases and J dropped 7 bases, with 5 bases sitting between them.

This clonotype has ten or more counts. The J gene is TRBJ2-7, the V gene TRBV4-1; perhaps TRBD2 as D (6 bases). The germline V and J ends were trimmed by 1 base and 6 bases, with 10 bases remaining between them. The CDR3 contains 13 residues. Germline CDR1 reads MGHRA; CDR2 reads YSYEKL. CDR3 protein: CASSQAFGGEQYV. The CDR3 nucleotides read TGCGCCAGCAGCCAAGCCTTCGGGGGCGAGCAGTACGTC.

This clonotype showed up many times. This rearrangement joins TRBV7-9 to TRBJ1-1; D is uncertain. The germline V gene has CDR1 SEHNR and CDR2 FQNEAQ (reference sequence). V was cut by 1 base and J by 2 bases, with 5 bases left in between. The CDR3 is 13 amino acids. The CDR3 loop is CASSLVINTEAFF. As DNA, the CDR3 is TGTGCCAGCAGCTTAGTCATAAACACTGAAGCTTTCTTT.

This clonotype was seen repeatedly, ten times or more. The chain employs TRBV3-1 and TRBJ1-1; D may be TRBD1 (6 bases). Trimming removed 4 bases at V and 5 bases at J, with 14 bases between. Germline values: CDR1 LGHDT, CDR2 YNNKEL (reference sequence). The CDR3 totals 14 residues. The CDR3 DNA follows: TGTGCCAGCAGCCCCCCGGGGGGGCTTACTGAAGCTTTCTTT. It specifies CASSPPGGLTEAFF.

This clonotype appeared many times. The chain is built from TRBV18 and TRBJ2-1; tentatively, D is TRBD2 (5 bases). Looked up from germline, CDR1 is KGHSH and CDR2 is LQKENI. The CDR3 consists of 14 residues. The V end was cut by 4 bases, the J end by 3 bases, with 10 bases between. The CDR3 region has the DNA TGTGCCAGCTCACACGGGGATTACTACAATGAGCAGTTCTTC. Translated: CASSHGDYYNEQFF.

The table lists this clonotype with many counts. This chain uses TRBV5-4 with TRBJ2-1; D uncertain. The length of the CDR3 is 11 residues. Per the germline V gene, CDR1 is SGHNT and CDR2 is YYREEE (reference sequence). The V and J ends lost 2 bases and 8 bases respectively, with 5 bases between them. The CDR3: CASSFRDEQFF. CDR3 in DNA: TGTGCCAGCAGCTTCCGGGATGAGCAGTTCTTC.

The chain links TRBV20-1 to TRBJ2-1, with TRBD1 identical over 8 bases. The trim removed 3 bases at V and 7 bases at J, leaving 8 bases unmatched. The germline CDR1 and CDR2 sequences are DFQATT and SNEGSKA (reference sequence). This CDR3 spans 14 amino acids. The CDR3 DNA follows: TGCAGTGCTAGCAGGACAGGGTTATTTAATGAGCAGTTCTTC. It encodes CSASRTGLFNEQFF.

This clonotype was found a few times. This chain links TRBV20-1 with TRBJ2-5, with D perhaps TRBD1 (5 bases). Trimming stripped 6 bases from V and 5 bases from J, with 10 bases between. This CDR3 spans 11 amino acids. Germline V gene data show CDR1 as DFQATT and CDR2 as SNEGSKA (reference sequence). DNA for the CDR3: TGCAGTGCAGGGGCTCAGGAGACCCAGTACTTC. Amino acids: CSAGAQETQYF.

V and J are TRBV10-3 and TRBJ2-5; D is uncertain. This CDR3 is built from 11 residues. Germline values: CDR1 ENHRY, CDR2 SYGVKD. With 9 bases removed from V and 1 base from J, the gap between germline ends came to 6 bases. CDR3 sequence reads: CAIGGQETQYF. CDR3 DNA sequence: TGTGCCATAGGCGGCCAAGAGACCCAGTACTTC.

The J gene is TRBJ2-7, the V gene TRBV7-9, with D tentatively TRBD1 (6 bases). The CDR3 loop spans 14 amino acids. Trimming cost V 5 bases and J 3 bases, with 14 bases left between them. Germline V lookup: CDR1 SEHNR, CDR2 FQNEAQ (reference sequence). The CDR3 nucleotides read TGTGCCAGCAGCCACCGGGACAAGAACTACGAGCAGTACTTC. Translation gives CASSHRDKNYEQYF.

This clonotype occurred many times. This chain joins TRBV6-1 and TRBJ2-1; TRBD2 matches 13 bases. CDR3 length: 15 residues. V was pared by 7 bases and J by 8 bases, with 8 bases of the junction left unmatched. Germline loops: CDR1 MNHNS, CDR2 SASEGT. The CDR3 spells CASTTGTSGTHEQFF. CDR3 DNA sequence: TGTGCCAGCACCACCGGGACTAGCGGGACCCATGAGCAGTTCTTC.

There are many counts of this clonotype. V is TRBV6-4 and J is TRBJ1-2, with D unresolved. V gave up 7 bases and J gave up 4 bases, with 4 bases separating them. Looked up from germline, CDR1 is MRHNA and CDR2 is SNTAGT. CDR3 size: 10 residues. CDR3 residues: CASTLYGYTF. For the CDR3, the DNA is TGTGCCAGCACCCTCTATGGCTACACCTTC.

This clonotype has ten or more counts. The chain recombines TRBV24-1 with TRBJ2-1, with D possibly TRBD1 on 5 matching bases. The V end was cut by 3 bases, the J end by 7 bases, with 12 bases between. Germline loops: CDR1 KGHDR, CDR2 SFDVKD. This CDR3 is 14 amino acids long. The CDR3 loop reads CATSDQPRGNEQFF. DNA for the CDR3: TGTGCCACCAGTGATCAACCAAGGGGTAATGAGCAGTTCTTC.

The table lists this clonotype with a few counts. J is TRBJ1-6 and V is TRBV7-8; D gene unclear. Germline CDR1 is SGHVS and CDR2 is FQNEAQ. V was shortened by 0 bases and J by 10 bases, with 10 bases between the two germline ends. The CDR3 runs to 14 residues. The CDR3 loop is CASSLAGLGSPLHF. The CDR3 DNA sequence: TGTGCCAGCAGCTTAGCAGGGCTGGGATCACCCCTCCACTTT.

In regard to this clonotype: One base away lies a much larger clone, so this may be a sequencing read error. This chain uses TRBV20-1 with TRBJ1-6; D may be TRBD1 (6 bases). Germline-derived CDR1 and CDR2 are DFQATT and SNEGSKA (reference sequence). The CDR3 contains 14 residues. The ends were cut back, 2 bases at V and 5 bases at J, with 10 bases in the middle. CDR3 protein: CSARTDRDNSPLHF. The CDR3 DNA reads as TGCAGTGCTAGAACGGACAGAGATAATTCACCCCTCCACTTT.

The table lists this clonotype with a few counts. This chain uses TRBV5-1 with TRBJ2-3; maybe TRBD2 (5 bases). Germline-derived CDR1 and CDR2 are SGHRS and YFSETQ. The CDR3 contains 14 residues. V shed 0 bases and J shed 3 bases, with 8 bases lying between them. The CDR3 spells CASSLEGRTDTQYF. The CDR3 coding sequence is TGCGCCAGCAGCTTGGAAGGGAGAACAGATACGCAGTATTTT.

V is TRBV7-9 and J is TRBJ2-3; possibly TRBD1 for D (5 bases). Trimming removed 5 bases from V and 3 bases from J, with 21 bases in between. CDR3 length: 17 amino acids. Looked up from germline, CDR1 is SEHNR and CDR2 is FQNEAQ (reference sequence). In DNA, the CDR3 is TGTGCCAGCAGCCCCGGGTCCCCGCAGGGAAGTACAGATACGCAGTATTTT. Translation: CASSPGSPQGSTDTQYF.

The CDR3 reads CASSQLPGQGMVEQYF. In DNA, the CDR3 is TGTGCCAGCAGTCAGCTTCCGGGACAGGGCATGGTCGAGCAGTACTTC. This chain links TRBV4-2 with TRBJ2-7; the match to TRBD1 covers 9 bases. Germline V lookup: CDR1 LGHNA, CDR2 YNFKEQ. Trimming cost V 6 bases and J 6 bases; bases outside gene matches: 15. The CDR3 spans 16 residues.

This clonotype has at least ten counts. The chain employs TRBV7-6 and TRBJ2-3, with 8 positions matching TRBD2. This CDR3 contains 15 residues. Germline lookup yields CDR1 SGHVS and CDR2 FNYEAQ. The J segment lost 2 bases and the V segment lost 0 bases, leaving 1 base of the junction unmatched. The CDR3 reads CASSLAAGATDTQYF. As DNA, the CDR3 is TGTGCCAGCAGCTTAGCAGCGGGAGCCACAGATACGCAGTATTTT.